Following are 30 T cell receptor beta chains from one sample sequenced in a study of PD-1 blockade in classical Hodgkin lymphoma. Using immunoSEQ multiplex PCR, the repertoire was profiled, and TCRdb retains in-frame clones only, with some absent. The sample carries about 64,000 clones, more than 80% recorded once. Indicated time point: cycle 4 day 1 (C4D1), after five to seven weeks of nivolumab. Each patient relapsed following autologous stem cell transplantation, and prior brentuximab vedotin exposure differed. This material consisted of peripheral blood mononuclear cells (PBMCs), taken before the fourth cycle of nivolumab. The receptors here all came from a human donor with classical Hodgkin lymphoma.

The sample holds one count of this clone. This rearrangement joins TRBV12-5 to TRBJ2-7; D is uncertain. CDR1 is LGHNT, CDR2 FRNRAP, per germline. The CDR3 is made up of 13 amino acids. Trimming took 5 bases from V and 1 from J, leaving 9 bases between them. CDR3 DNA: TGTGCTAGTGGTCCCGGAATTTCCTACGAGCAGTACTTC. Encoded protein: CASGPGISYEQYF.

The chain combines TRBV4-1 with TRBJ2-4; no reliable D call. The CDR3 spans 13 residues. V gave up 1 base and J gave up 7 bases, with 8 bases separating them. Germline V gene data show CDR1 as MGHRA and CDR2 as YSYEKL. The chain's CDR3 is CASSQALGNIQYF. The CDR3 nucleotides are TGCGCCAGCAGCCAAGCCCTGGGGAACATTCAGTACTTC.

The genes are TRBV7-9 and TRBJ2-2; D possibly corresponds to TRBD1 (5 bases). There are 13 residues in the CDR3. Trimming took off 11 bases at V and 5 bases at J, with 15 bases between the two ends. The germline gives CDR1 SEHNR, CDR2 FQNEAQ (reference sequence). CDR3 protein: CALGRAGTGELFF. The CDR3 DNA sequence: TGTGCCTTGGGCCGGGCAGGGACCGGGGAGCTGTTTTTT.

The V gene is TRBV21-1, the J gene TRBJ1-1; the table's D call, TRBD1, has no DNA check behind it. TRBV21-1 is labeled a pseudogene. There are 18 residues in the CDR3. The CDR3 DNA sequence: TGTGCCAGCAGCTTTTCTAGGTCAGGGGATAGGAGGAACACTGAAGCTTTCTTT. This translates into CASSFSRSGDRRNTEAFF.

The chain couples TRBV30 to TRBJ1-3; D unresolved. The CDR3 length is 13 residues. Trimming pared 6 bases from V and 6 bases from J, leaving 15 bases between. Germline assignment: CDR1 GTSNPN and CDR2 SVGIG (reference sequence). The CDR3 coding sequence is TGTGCCTGTCCTCGGGATCTCCAAAACACCATATATTTT. Residues: CACPRDLQNTIYF.

This chain uses TRBV27 with TRBJ2-7; D is possibly TRBD1 or TRBD2 (6 bases each). Trimming left V 10 bases short and J 6 bases short, with 16 bases between. Germline-derived CDR1 and CDR2 are MNHEY and SMNVEV (reference sequence). This CDR3 region has 12 residues. CDR3 sequence reads: CATRDLGGEQYF. The CDR3 DNA is TGTGCCACCCGGGACTTAGGGGGCGAGCAGTACTTC.

This sequence joins TRBV5-4 and TRBJ1-1; no clear D gene. The V end was cut by 1 base, the J end by 1 base, with 5 bases between. The CDR3 is 13 amino acids. Germline CDR1 SGHNT, CDR2 YYREEE (reference sequence). The CDR3: CASSLLSNTEAFF. CDR3 DNA: TGTGCCAGCAGCTTGTTATCGAACACTGAAGCTTTCTTT.

The chain has TRBV10-2 and TRBJ2-5; D unclear. V lost 0 bases and J 5 bases, leaving 13 bases between the germline ends. This CDR3 has 15 amino acids. CDR1 and CDR2 from the germline V gene are WSHSY and SAAADI. The CDR3 DNA is TGCGCCAGCAGTGAGTCGGTAGTAGCTCGGGAGACCCAGTACTTC. Its protein is CASSESVVARETQYF.

This clone was observed a single time. V gene TRBV10-3 combines with J gene TRBJ1-1; D not resolved. This CDR3 contains 14 residues. Germline lookup yields CDR1 ENHRY and CDR2 SYGVKD. With 3 bases removed from V and 3 bases from J, the gap between germline ends came to 11 bases. The CDR3 protein is CAISDMVFHTEAFF. The CDR3 bases are TGTGCCATCAGTGATATGGTTTTCCACACTGAAGCTTTCTTT.

To note about this clone: A read error may account for a junction end that differs from germline. The gene calls are TRBV7-7 and TRBJ1-4; a possible D gene is TRBD1 (5 bases). The CDR3 has 20 residues. Germline V gene sequence: CDR1 SSHAT, CDR2 FNYEAQ (reference sequence). The CDR3 DNA follows: TGTGCTAGCAGCCAAGACCCGGGACTCAAAGATTCTGCAACTAATGAAAAACTGTTTTTT. This codes for CASSQDPGLKDSATNEKLFF. Using reference TRBV7-7 and TRBJ1-4 for the parts outside the CDR3, the full variable domain is GAGVSQSPRYKVTKRGQDVTLRCDPISSHATLYWYQQALGQGPEFLTYFNYEAQPDKSGLPSDRFSAERPEGSISTLTIQRTEQRDSAMYRCASSQDPGLKDSATNEKLFFGSGTQLSVL.

Regarding this clone: In the same sample, other DNA sequences code for this CDR3. V and J are TRBV6-5 and TRBJ1-1, with D tentatively TRBD1 (5 bases). V was clipped by 0 bases and J by 5 bases, with 10 bases between them. The CDR3 spans 14 residues. Looked up from germline, CDR1 is MNHEY and CDR2 is SVGAGI. The CDR3 is CASSYSQGATEAFF. The CDR3 DNA reads TGTGCCAGCAGTTACTCCCAGGGAGCAACTGAAGCTTTCTTT.

This chain connects TRBV6-1 to TRBJ1-1, with 9 bases that match TRBD1. V lost 7 bases, J lost 9 bases, and 3 bases stayed unmatched. Per the germline V gene, CDR1 is MNHNS and CDR2 is SASEGT. This CDR3 is 11 amino acids long. CDR3 loop: CASTDRGQAFF. As DNA, the CDR3 is TGTGCCAGCACGGACAGGGGCCAAGCTTTCTTT.

The rearrangement uses TRBV7-2 and TRBJ2-7; a weak D match, TRBD2 (5 bases). CDR3 length: 15 residues. V was trimmed by 2 bases and J by 2 bases, leaving 13 bases between them. From germline, CDR1 is SGHTA and CDR2 FQGNSA. The CDR3, as DNA: TGTGCCAGCAGCTTAAGCCGGGATTTTGCCTACGAGCAGTACTTC. The encoded protein is CASSLSRDFAYEQYF.

This clone was detected only a few times. V and J are TRBV5-1 and TRBJ2-7; tentatively, D is TRBD2 (6 bases). V dropped 0 bases and J dropped 5 bases, with 21 bases sitting between them. Germline V gene sequence: CDR1 SGHRS, CDR2 YFSETQ. This CDR3 region has 17 residues. CDR3 DNA sequence: TGCGCCAGCAGCTTGGGGGTGGGGACTGCAGCGGAGGACGAGCAGTACTTC. It codes for CASSLGVGTAAEDEQYF.

The chain uses TRBV11-2 and TRBJ2-7; D is unresolved. Trimming pared 4 bases from V and 4 bases from J, leaving 11 bases between. The CDR3 contains 13 residues. Germline assignment: CDR1 SGHAT and CDR2 FQNNGV. The CDR3 DNA reads as TGTGCCAGCAGCTCCGAGGTCGGGTACGAGCAGTACTTC. Translation gives CASSSEVGYEQYF. Full variable domain (remainder filled in from reference TRBV11-2 and TRBJ2-7): EAGVAQSPRYKIIEKRQSVAFWCNPISGHATLYWYQQILGQGPKLLIQFQNNGVVDDSQLPKDRFSAERLKGVDSTLKIQPAKLEDSAVYLCASSSEVGYEQYFGPGTRLTVT.

V usage is TRBV6-6 and J usage is TRBJ2-2; 9 bases agree with TRBD2. The CDR3 is 16 residues long. Germline V gene data show CDR1 as MNHNY and CDR2 as SVGAGI (reference sequence). Trimming cost V 0 bases and J 4 bases; bases outside gene matches: 3. As DNA, the CDR3 is TGTGCCAGCAGTTACTCTAGCGGGGGCCCCACCGGGGAGCTGTTTTTT. It is translated as CASSYSSGGPTGELFF.

In its sample, this clone was seen once. The chain has TRBV19 and TRBJ1-6; no firm D call. The CDR3 runs 13 residues. Trimming removed 4 bases at V and 5 bases at J, with 6 bases between. Looked up from germline, CDR1 is LNHDA and CDR2 is SQIVND (reference sequence). The CDR3 DNA reads TGTGCCAGTAGTAAGGTCAATAATTCACCCCTCCACTTT. Its translation is CASSKVNNSPLHF.

The chain combines TRBV30 with TRBJ2-7; D could derive from TRBD1 or TRBD2 (5 bases each). The germline V and J ends were trimmed by 5 bases and 2 bases, with 16 bases remaining between them. CDR3 length: 14 residues. Germline V gene sequence: CDR1 GTSNPN, CDR2 SVGIG (reference sequence). CDR3 nucleotide sequence: TGTGCCTGGGATCCGGGACGCCGAGCCTACGAGCAGTACTTC. This encodes CAWDPGRRAYEQYF.

The rearrangement uses TRBV27 and TRBJ2-7; 9 bases match TRBD1. V dropped 8 bases and J dropped 6; count of bases not matched to a gene: 11. Per germline, CDR1 MNHEY and CDR2 SMNVEV (reference sequence). The CDR3 runs 14 residues. CDR3 sequence (DNA): TGTGCCAGCTCCCGTGGGGACAGGGCGATCGAGCAGTACTTC. Amino acid sequence: CASSRGDRAIEQYF.

The V call is TRBV5-8, the J call TRBJ2-7; D gene ambiguous. This CDR3 is 15 amino acids long. V lost 10 bases to trimming and J lost 4 bases, with 24 bases between them. The germline V gene encodes CDR1 SGHTS and CDR2 YDEGEE. CDR3: CAWTLIRAIRYEQYF. DNA of the CDR3: TGTGCCTGGACGCTGATAAGGGCTATTAGGTACGAGCAGTACTTC.

The gene calls are TRBV5-5 and TRBJ1-6; no clear D gene. Trimming removed 4 bases from V and 10 bases from J, with 12 bases in between. The CDR3 is 13 amino acids. The germline CDR1 and CDR2 sequences are SGHKS and YYEKEE (reference sequence). The chain's CDR3 is CASSPRPWSPLHF. As DNA, the CDR3 is TGTGCCAGCAGCCCCCGCCCCTGGTCACCCCTCCACTTT. Based on the CDR3 plus reference TRBV5-5 and TRBJ1-6, the full variable domain is DAGVTQSPTHLIKTRGQQVTLRCSPISGHKSVSWYQQVLGQGPQFIFQYYEKEERGRGNFPDRFSARQFPNYSSELNVNALLLGDSALYLCASSPRPWSPLHFGNGTRLTVT.

V and J are TRBV19 and TRBJ2-6, with a tentative D call TRBD1 (5 bases). The CDR3 spans 15 residues. Between the trimmed V and J ends, which lost 7 bases and 3 bases, there was a span of 13 bases. In germline, CDR1 is LNHDA, CDR2 SQIVND (reference sequence). The CDR3 DNA follows: TGTGCCAGTATCAACCAGGGTGGTGGGGCCAACGTCCTGACTTTC. Amino acid sequence: CASINQGGGANVLTF.

The chain combines TRBV19 with TRBJ2-1; 12 bases agree with TRBD2. Germline values: CDR1 LNHDA, CDR2 SQIVND (reference sequence). Germline trimming cut 2 bases from V and 7 bases from J; bases unmatched to any gene: 3. This CDR3 has 15 amino acids. The CDR3, as DNA: TGTGCCAGTAGTATACGGACTAGCGGGAAAAATGAGCAGTTCTTC. Translated, it gives CASSIRTSGKNEQFF.

The rearrangement links TRBV27 to TRBJ2-1, with TRBD2 matching over 8 bases. V was pared by 5 bases and J by 7 bases, with 4 bases of the junction left unmatched. This CDR3 comprises 13 residues. CDR1 and CDR2 (germline): MNHEY, SMNVEV (reference sequence). The CDR3 sequence is CASSRGGLNEQFF. CDR3 nucleotides: TGTGCCAGCAGTCGGGGGGGCCTAAATGAGCAGTTCTTC.

The chain uses TRBV7-9 and TRBJ2-7; 9 bases fit TRBD1. In germline, CDR1 is SEHNR, CDR2 FQNEAQ (reference sequence). With 5 bases clipped from V and 7 bases from J, the junction kept 12 bases outside the gene matches. CDR3 length equals 15 residues. The CDR3 DNA sequence: TGTGCCAGCAGCCCCCAGGGGACAGGGCTGTCTGAGCAGTACTTC. The encoded protein is CASSPQGTGLSEQYF.

This clone came up once. The CDR3 DNA reads as TGTGCCAGTAGTTTTGATGCTTCTCCCTATATGCGGCCCCAGCATTTT. Protein product: CASSFDASPYMRPQHF. J is TRBJ1-5 and V is TRBV19; D is unclear. CDR1 is LNHDA and CDR2 is SQIVND in the germline V gene (reference sequence). Between the trimmed V and J ends, which lost 5 bases and 9 bases, there was a span of 23 bases. There are 16 residues in the CDR3.

V gene TRBV4-1 combines with J gene TRBJ1-1, with 7 bases aligning to TRBD1. This CDR3 comprises 16 residues. Germline V gives CDR1 MGHRA, CDR2 YSYEKL. V trimming: 1 base; J trimming: 3 bases; junction bases outside the gene matches: 8. CDR3 coding DNA: TGCGCCAGCAGCCAAGTTTCTAGGGGGCTTTACACTGAAGCTTTCTTT. Translated, it gives CASSQVSRGLYTEAFF.

The V gene is TRBV15, the J gene TRBJ1-1; 7 positions match TRBD1. The CDR3 has 13 amino acids. The ends lost 1 base at V and 9 bases at J; junction bases unmatched: 5. In germline, CDR1 is LNHNV, CDR2 YYDKDF (reference sequence). Here the CDR3 reads CATSRGGTAKAFF. In nucleotides, the CDR3 is TGTGCCACCAGCAGAGGCGGGACAGCTAAAGCTTTCTTT.

This chain connects TRBV13 to TRBJ2-3, with D hard to call. Germline V lookup: CDR1 PRHDT, CDR2 FYEKMQ (reference sequence). Between the trimmed V and J ends, which lost 4 bases and 0 bases, there was a span of 5 bases. CDR3 length: 13 residues. CDR3 loop: CASSYSSTDTQYF. As DNA, the CDR3 is TGTGCCAGCAGCTACTCTAGCACAGATACGCAGTATTTT.

This sequence joins TRBV9 and TRBJ1-4; D may be TRBD1 (5 bases). CDR3 length: 15 residues. Trimming stripped 4 bases from V and 5 bases from J, with 15 bases between. Germline values: CDR1 SGDLS, CDR2 YYNGEE. The CDR3 is CASSSGGDPNEKLFF. In DNA, the CDR3 is TGTGCCAGCAGCTCCGGGGGGGACCCAAATGAAAAACTGTTTTTT.